This TCR beta chain appears in the sequencing data of a study of T-cell memory formation after mild COVID-19 (dated by TCRdb to 2020 to 2023). In terms of the full investigation: TCR sequence clusters from the two donors were largely donor specific. T-cell clones expanding and contracting after mild COVID-19 in a couple of donors were tracked by longitudinal TCRalpha and TCRbeta repertoire sequencing. The cohort comprised two young, previously healthy adult volunteers, one female and one male. Overall study outcomes, separate from this receptor: The detection of some responding clones in pre-infection memory suggests that pre-existing cross-reactive memory T cells joined the SARS-CoV-2 response. SARS-CoV-2 specificity was not confirmed for the second-wave clones peaking on day 37. Contracting CD4+ clones were located mainly in the CM and EM memory subsets, whereas CD8+ clones were found to be enriched in EMRA. Only a couple of mild cases were covered in the study, and larger cohorts including severe cases with pre-infection samples were considered necessary. Clones contracting from day 15 to 85 had balanced CD4/CD8 phenotypes, while a second wave expanding from day 15 to 37 was biased towards CD4+.

V and J lose 8 bases and 10 bases, and a span of 12 bases separates them. The CDR3 numbers 12 residues from cysteine through phenylalanine. Only CDR3 DNA is held: 36 bases, read in frame from base 1. Via the germline V gene (reference sequence), CDR1 is MNHEY and CDR2 SMNVEV. Of note for this clonotype: The antigen this receptor binds is unknown. No base-level quality is on record; no much larger clone is a single base apart.

Ficoll-Paque density gradient centrifugation was the method used to isolate PBMCs. TCRdb shows the sequencer as Illumina NovaSeq 6000. TCRalpha and TCRbeta cDNA libraries were built by 5'RACE with constant-segment primers, adding sample barcodes and unique molecular identifiers. RNA was extracted from every sample with Trizol reagent. Library amplification was performed in two PCR steps, and a second sample barcode and Illumina TruSeq adapters were introduced in the second step. Libraries were sequenced on an Illumina NovaSeq with 2 x 150 bp paired-end reads. From the authors' description of their analysis: Demultiplexing of reads and collapsing into UMI-guided consensus sequences were performed with migec v1.2.7. With mixcr v2.1.11, UMI consensuses were aligned to TRA and TRB V and J templates and assembled into clonotypes. Expanded or contracted clonotypes were those called significant by both edgeR and NoisET, with noise models trained on biological replicates. For edgeR calls, the cutoffs were a false discovery rate-adjusted p below 0.01 and a log2 fold-change threshold of 1. As an exploratory analysis of dynamics, PCA with hierarchical clustering was applied to max-normalized trajectories of the 1000 most abundant clonotypes. Each responding clone was given a CD4 or CD8 phenotype based on the CD4+ and CD8+ repertoires, which had been sequenced separately. The public sequencing data were trimmed at Q25 with fastp and processed into clonotypes with MiXCR by TCRdb, which kept only in-frame beta chains. Every distinct CDR3 protein forms one entry, paired with its most common genes and DNA. The V and J calls were determined by TCRdb, not by the authors. Within this sample are around 300,000 distinct CDR3 sequences, with roughly 15% of them counted one time only. The ten most abundant clones make up approximately 21% of the sample.

This receptor was obtained from a man younger than 35 who had mild COVID-19 (a few samples of this study predate the infection). The sample titles of this study are shuffled in the database, so cell type and time point are left out; the donor was told from shared clones. The V and J genes are TRBV27 and TRBJ1-6; there is no confident call for the D gene. Sample: PBMCs or a T cell subset sorted from them (not recorded which). DNA sequence: TGTGCCAGCGGACTATTAGGCTCACCCCTCCACTTT. This yields the protein CASGLLGSPLHF.